This passage covers 18 T cell receptor beta chains from one sample sequenced in a study of spatial heterogeneity in lung cancer. Study-level results: The number of expanded tumor alpha and beta chains correlated with mutation number.

TCRdb called the 5' RACE reads again in MiXCR, with one record for every CDR3 protein. In the table there are about 27,000 distinct CDR3 sequences, around 6.5% of which are singletons. Their antigens remain unidentified. Specified time point: sample taken at primary tumor resection. The source was lung tumor tissue, collected at surgery. These receptors originate from a male donor with early-stage non-small cell lung cancer.

This clonotype was observed at least ten times. The rearrangement joins TRBV20-1 to TRBJ2-3; no clear D. Germline CDR1 and CDR2: DFQATT and SNEGSKA (reference sequence). The CDR3 sequence is 11 residues long. V lost 4 bases, J lost 5 bases, and 7 bases lay in between. The CDR3 bases are TGCAGTGCTACAATTTTAGATACGCAGTATTTT. The encoded protein is CSATILDTQYF.

The table lists this clonotype with many counts. The chain has TRBV5-6 and TRBJ1-1; TRBD1 aligns across 9 bases. V lost 4 bases to trimming and J lost 1 base; unmatched junction nucleotides: 5. CDR3 length: 15 residues. Germline loops: CDR1 SGHDT, CDR2 YYEEEE. Written as DNA, the CDR3 is TGTGCCAGCAGCCGGACAGGGGCTCGGAACACTGAAGCTTTCTTT. As protein: CASSRTGARNTEAFF. The full variable domain, in which reference TRBV5-6 and TRBJ1-1 provide the parts outside the CDR3, is DAGVTQSPTHLIKTRGQQVTLRCSPKSGHDTVSWYQQALGQGPQFIFQYYEEEERQRGNFPDRFSGHQFPNYSSELNVNALLLGDSALYLCASSRTGARNTEAFFGQGTRLTVV.

The chain joins TRBV6-5 to TRBJ1-2; the D gene is possibly TRBD1 (5 bases). Trimming removed 5 bases from V and 5 bases from J, with 6 bases in between. This CDR3 contains 11 residues. CDR1 MNHEY and CDR2 SVGAGI come from the germline V gene. CDR3 nucleotides: TGTGCCAGCAGTGCAGGGTATGGCTACACCTTC. Translating it yields CASSAGYGYTF.

In its sample, this clonotype was seen many times. The rearrangement joins TRBV19 to TRBJ1-5, with 7 bases fitting TRBD1. V gave up 5 bases and J gave up 8 bases; unmatched junction bases: 12. The CDR3 is 15 amino acids. Per the germline V gene, CDR1 is LNHDA and CDR2 is SQIVND (reference sequence). The CDR3 DNA reads TGTGCCAGTAGTCCCTGGGACAGCACCAAGGAGCCCCAGCATTTT. Protein product: CASSPWDSTKEPQHF.

The sample holds many counts of this clonotype. This chain connects TRBV7-8 to TRBJ1-5; D is unresolved. The germline V gene encodes CDR1 SGHVS and CDR2 FQNEAQ. CDR3 size: 15 residues. The germline V and J ends were trimmed by 3 bases and 3 bases, with 12 bases remaining between them. The CDR3 nucleotides are TGTGCCAGCAGCTTCACTTACAGCATCAATCAGCCCCAGCATTTT. This translates into CASSFTYSINQPQHF. Based on the CDR3 plus reference TRBV7-8 and TRBJ1-5, the full variable domain is GAGVSQSPRYKVAKRGQDVALRCDPISGHVSLFWYQQALGQGPEFLTYFQNEAQLDKSGLPSDRFFAERPEGSVSTLKIQRTQQEDSAVYLCASSFTYSINQPQHFGDGTRLSIL.

This chain joins TRBV12-3 or TRBV12-4 and TRBJ2-3; D is possibly TRBD2 (5 bases). The germline V and J ends were trimmed by 3 bases and 0 bases, with 13 bases remaining between them. CDR3 length: 16 amino acids. CDR3 coding DNA: TGTGCCAGCAGTTTGTATACAGCGGCTAGCACAGATACGCAGTATTTT. Translation gives CASSLYTAASTDTQYF.

The V and J genes are TRBV20-1 and TRBJ2-5; D ambiguous. The germline gives CDR1 DFQATT, CDR2 SNEGSKA (reference sequence). V gave up 0 bases and J gave up 7 bases, with 0 bases separating them. The CDR3 length is 9 residues. CDR3 DNA: TGCAGTGCTAGAGAGACCCAGTACTTC. Amino acids: CSARETQYF.

This clonotype came up many times. This sequence joins TRBV4-2 and TRBJ2-1; no reliable D call. V was cut by 0 bases and J by 6 bases, with 9 bases left in between. This CDR3 contains 14 residues. Germline V CDR1 and CDR2: LGHNA, YNFKEQ. CDR3 nucleotides: TGTGCCAGCAGCCAAGATCCCGACGGCAATGAGCAGTTCTTC. Its translation: CASSQDPDGNEQFF.

V and J are TRBV11-2 and TRBJ2-2; the D is unclear. The germline V gene encodes CDR1 SGHAT and CDR2 FQNNGV. The CDR3 is 13 amino acids. Trimming took off 2 bases at V and 5 bases at J, with 6 bases between the two ends. CDR3 region: CASSLLGTGELFF. The CDR3, as DNA: TGTGCCAGCAGCTTACTGGGGACCGGGGAGCTGTTTTTT.

This clonotype turned up a few times. J is TRBJ2-5 and V is TRBV4-3; D is uncertain. The germline V and J ends were trimmed by 0 bases and 5 bases, with 13 bases remaining between them. The CDR3 runs 15 residues. The germline V gene encodes CDR1 LGHNA and CDR2 YSLEER. The CDR3: CASSQDLKLRETQYF. The DNA for the CDR3 is TGCGCCAGCAGCCAAGATCTTAAGTTGCGGGAGACCCAGTACTTC.

This clonotype came up many times. V gene TRBV12-3 or TRBV12-4 combines with J gene TRBJ1-2; D gene uncertain. This CDR3 is 12 amino acids long. Trimming removed 6 bases from V and 2 bases from J, with 7 bases in between. DNA of the CDR3: TGTGCCAGCAGCCTCCTAAACTATGGCTACACCTTC. Translated, it gives CASSLLNYGYTF.

Here the CDR3 reads CASSLNQGGETQYF. The CDR3 DNA reads TGTGCCAGCAGCTTGAACCAAGGAGGAGAGACCCAGTACTTC. The rearrangement links TRBV5-4 to TRBJ2-5; D perhaps matches TRBD2 (5 bases). CDR1 SGHNT and CDR2 YYREEE come from the germline V gene (reference sequence). V lost 1 base and J 4 bases, leaving 11 bases between the germline ends. The CDR3 runs to 14 residues. The entire variable domain, with the rest obtained from reference TRBV5-4 and TRBJ2-5, is as follows: ETGVTQSPTHLIKTRGQQVTLRCSSQSGHNTVSWYQQALGQGPQFIFQYYREEENGRGNFPPRFSGLQFPNYSSELNVNALELDDSALYLCASSLNQGGETQYFGPGTRLLVL.

This chain joins TRBV7-8 and TRBJ2-7; D is ambiguous. Germline V gives CDR1 SGHVS, CDR2 FQNEAQ. The length of the CDR3 is 13 residues. Between the trimmed V and J ends, which lost 2 bases and 4 bases, there was a span of 9 bases. The CDR3 reads CASSLSWQYEQYF. CDR3 in DNA: TGTGCCAGCAGCTTATCTTGGCAGTACGAGCAGTACTTC.

The gene calls are TRBV27 and TRBJ2-7; TRBD1 might be the D (6 bases). The CDR3 runs to 13 residues. V dropped 10 bases and J dropped 4 bases, with 17 bases sitting between them. Germline lookup yields CDR1 MNHEY and CDR2 SMNVEV (reference sequence). CDR3 sequence: CATGLRTVYEQYF. The CDR3 bases are TGTGCCACCGGACTTCGGACAGTTTACGAGCAGTACTTC.

This clonotype showed up many times. The chain has TRBV29-1 and TRBJ2-2; TRBD1 might be the D (5 bases). The CDR3 has 12 amino acids. Trimming cost V 6 bases and J 8 bases, with 13 bases left between them. Looked up from germline, CDR1 is SQVTM and CDR2 is ANQGSEA. Written as DNA, the CDR3 is TGCAGCGTCGGTCAGGGTACGGGGGAGCTGTTTTTT. Protein sequence: CSVGQGTGELFF.

This clonotype showed up just a few times. The rearrangement joins TRBV14 to TRBJ2-7; D is perhaps TRBD1 (6 bases). The V end lost 4 bases, the J end lost 7 bases, and 14 bases lay between the germline ends. CDR3 length: 13 residues. Germline V gene lookup returns CDR1 SGHDN and CDR2 FVKESK. The CDR3 nucleotides are TGTGCCAGCAGCCTAACAGGGTTTCGGGAGCAGTACTTC. Translating it yields CASSLTGFREQYF.

This clonotype was seen repeatedly, ten times or more. The chain has TRBV5-1 and TRBJ2-1, with D possibly being TRBD2 (5 bases). The CDR3 consists of 11 residues. V was pared by 2 bases and J by 10 bases, with 7 bases between. Germline V gene data show CDR1 as SGHRS and CDR2 as YFSETQ. The CDR3 nucleotides are TGCGCCAGCAGCTTCGGGGTAGAGCAGTTCTTC. Protein sequence: CASSFGVEQFF.

The chain uses TRBV6-6 and TRBJ1-2; no clear D. There are 13 residues in the CDR3. Trimming removed 2 bases from V and 5 bases from J, with 9 bases in between. Germline V gene sequence: CDR1 MNHNY, CDR2 SVGAGI (reference sequence). DNA for the CDR3: TGTGCCAGCAGTTACGGAGAGGGATATGGCTACACCTTC. Translated: CASSYGEGYGYTF.